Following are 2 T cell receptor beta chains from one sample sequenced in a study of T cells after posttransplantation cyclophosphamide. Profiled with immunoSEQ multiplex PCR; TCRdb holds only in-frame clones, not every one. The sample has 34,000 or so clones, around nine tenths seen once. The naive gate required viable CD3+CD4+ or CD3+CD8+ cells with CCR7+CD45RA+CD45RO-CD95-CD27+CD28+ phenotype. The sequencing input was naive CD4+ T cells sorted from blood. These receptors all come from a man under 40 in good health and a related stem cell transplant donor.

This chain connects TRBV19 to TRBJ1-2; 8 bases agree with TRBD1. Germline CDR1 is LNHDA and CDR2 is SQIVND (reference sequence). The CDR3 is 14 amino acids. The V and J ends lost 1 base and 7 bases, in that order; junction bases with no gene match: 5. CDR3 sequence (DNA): TGTGCCAGTAGTATAGGAGCAGGGGGCCTTGGCTACACCTTC. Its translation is CASSIGAGGLGYTF. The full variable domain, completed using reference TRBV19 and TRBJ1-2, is DGGITQSPKYLFRKEGQNVTLSCEQNLNHDAMYWYRQDPGQGLRLIYYSQIVNDFQKGDIAEGYSVSREKKESFPLTVTSAQKNPTAFYLCASSIGAGGLGYTFGSGTRLTVV.

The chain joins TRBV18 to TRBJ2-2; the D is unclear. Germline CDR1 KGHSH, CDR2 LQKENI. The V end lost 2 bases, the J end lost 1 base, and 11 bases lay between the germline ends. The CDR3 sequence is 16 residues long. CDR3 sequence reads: CASSPVRQVNTGELFF. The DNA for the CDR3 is TGTGCCAGCTCACCAGTAAGGCAGGTGAACACCGGGGAGCTGTTTTTT.